A selection of T cell receptor beta chains follows, all from one sample in a study of immune characterization of retroperitoneal liposarcoma. TCRdb independently ran MiXCR on the PCR reads; one entry per CDR3 protein. Among some 1,000 distinct CDR3 sequences, roughly a fifth were seen once, and the ten largest hold more than 10%. Material: tumor tissue. The receptors stem from a male donor with retroperitoneal liposarcoma. Both conserved end residues are trimmed from each CDR3.

v_gene,j_gene,CDR3aa
TRBV12-3/TRBV12-4,TRBJ2-1,ASSLEYEQF
TRBV6-1,.,ASRDSSREQY
TRBV10-2,.,ASSDPGRGQQY
TRBV12-3/TRBV12-4,.,AGHRGRGAYEQY
TRBV6-1,TRBJ2-1,ASSGQGSGGDEQF
TRBV7-2,TRBJ2-1,ASSPLYGAYNEQF
TRBV7-6,.,ATTSIYEQY
TRBV6-6,TRBJ1-6,ASSYSTAGALYNSPLH
TRBV6-6,TRBJ2-3,ASSYRQRTDTQY
TRBV6-1,TRBJ2-1,ASSVGSGQETQF
TRBV6-6,TRBJ2-3,ASSYDSVGATDTQY
TRBV6-1,TRBJ1-5,ASSVSGQGQPQH
TRBV6-1,TRBJ2-1,ASSRLAGVGNEQF
TRBV6-5,TRBJ1-2,ASSQGLNYGYT
TRBV6-1,TRBJ1-2,ASSEEAGHYGYT
TRBV12-3/TRBV12-4,.,ASSLEYEQY
TRBV6-6,TRBJ2-1,ASAGGAGVQEQF
TRBV6-5,TRBJ2-1,ASSYSRGGPVYEQF
TRBV7-2,TRBJ2-1,ASSSTGWERAEQF
TRBV12-3/TRBV12-4,TRBJ2-3,ASTIAGGPGYTQY
TRBV6-6,TRBJ2-3,ASSSGLAATDTQY
TRBV7-8,.,ASSLEGRSPLETQY
TRBV27,TRBJ2-1,ASSFLAGGYNEQF
TRBV7-2,.,ASSSSGSRETQF
TRBV6-1,TRBJ2-1,ASSGPGGTYEQF
TRBV7-6,TRBJ2-1,ASSLRGISYEQF
TRBV6-9,TRBJ1-1,ASSSRRAGTEAF
TRBV11-3,TRBJ2-5,ASSPGTSDQETQY
TRBV6-1,TRBJ2-1,ASSEVQSPSGGRTYNEQF
TRBV11-3,.,ASSGPLAGGPQGKPRYEQY
TRBV7-2,TRBJ2-1,ASSGRKGETQF
TRBV7-2,TRBJ2-1,ASSPDSGRYNEQF
TRBV6-1,TRBJ2-5,ASRRVGQAGKETQY
TRBV6-1,TRBJ2-1,ASTSATGHPWGY
TRBV7-2,TRBJ2-3,ASSHLGERGDTQY
TRBV12-5,.,ASGLVPGQLAKGAYEQY
TRBV6-1,.,ASFASAGSEQY
TRBV4-1,TRBJ2-6,ASSQDGQFSGVNVLT
TRBV7-2,TRBJ2-1,ASSAGTSGTLGEQF
TRBV7-2,TRBJ2-1,ASSPSSGRAYEQF
TRBV6-1,.,ASSEEGPGSSYEQY
TRBV6-1,TRBJ2-3,ASSGLAGVHEQF
TRBV7-2,TRBJ2-1,ASSLAKESYEQF
TRBV6-1,TRBJ2-2,ASSPFTGELF
TRBV6-1,TRBJ2-3,ASSSGDRETGFTDTQY
TRBV6-6,.,ASSYGRGWSYEQF
TRBV12-3/TRBV12-4,TRBJ2-7,ASSVSGGALYEQY
TRBV7-3,TRBJ2-3,ASSKVAGGPSTDTQY